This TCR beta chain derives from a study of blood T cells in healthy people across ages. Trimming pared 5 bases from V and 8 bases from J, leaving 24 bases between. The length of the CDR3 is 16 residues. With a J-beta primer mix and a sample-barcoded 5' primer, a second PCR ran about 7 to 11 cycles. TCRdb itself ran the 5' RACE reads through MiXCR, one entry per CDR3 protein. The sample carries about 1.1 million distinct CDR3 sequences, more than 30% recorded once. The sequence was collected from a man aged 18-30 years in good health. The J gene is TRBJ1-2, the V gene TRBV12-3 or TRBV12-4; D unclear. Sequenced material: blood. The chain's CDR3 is CASSRIFTAFLEGYTF. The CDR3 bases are TGTGCCAGCAGTCGAATCTTTACGGCCTTTCTGGAGGGCTACACCTTC.